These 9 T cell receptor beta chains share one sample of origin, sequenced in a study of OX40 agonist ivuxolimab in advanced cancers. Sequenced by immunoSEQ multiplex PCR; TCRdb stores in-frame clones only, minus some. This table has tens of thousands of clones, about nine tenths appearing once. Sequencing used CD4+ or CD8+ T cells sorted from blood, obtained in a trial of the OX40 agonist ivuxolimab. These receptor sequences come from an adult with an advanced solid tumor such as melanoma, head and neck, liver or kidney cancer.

DNA for the CDR3: TGTGCCCGGCGGGACAGAGCCCGCTATGGCTACACCTTC. Translated: CARRDRARYGYTF. The chain carries TRBV2 and TRBJ1-2; TRBD1 matches 7 bases. V shed 11 bases and J 4 bases; nucleotides not matched to a gene: 10. The germline gives CDR1 SNHLY, CDR2 FYNNEI. The CDR3 consists of 13 residues.

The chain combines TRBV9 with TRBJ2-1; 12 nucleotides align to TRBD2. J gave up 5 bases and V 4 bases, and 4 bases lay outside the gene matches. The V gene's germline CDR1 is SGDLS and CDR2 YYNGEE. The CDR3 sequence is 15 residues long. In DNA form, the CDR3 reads TGTGCCAGCAGCCCTAGCGGGAGGGCTGACAATGAGCAGTTCTTC. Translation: CASSPSGRADNEQFF.

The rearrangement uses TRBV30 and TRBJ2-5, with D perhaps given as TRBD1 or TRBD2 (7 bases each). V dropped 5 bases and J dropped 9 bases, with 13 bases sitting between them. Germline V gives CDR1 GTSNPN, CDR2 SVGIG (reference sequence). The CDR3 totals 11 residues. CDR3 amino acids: CAWGSGTAQYF. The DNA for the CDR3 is TGTGCCTGGGGGAGCGGGACAGCCCAGTACTTC.

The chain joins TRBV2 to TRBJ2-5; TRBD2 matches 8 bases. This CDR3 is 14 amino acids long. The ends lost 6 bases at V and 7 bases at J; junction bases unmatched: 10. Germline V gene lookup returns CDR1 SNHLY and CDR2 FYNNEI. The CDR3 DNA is TGTGCCAGCAGGGTGGGTAGCGGGATCGGGACCCAGTACTTC. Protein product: CASRVGSGIGTQYF.

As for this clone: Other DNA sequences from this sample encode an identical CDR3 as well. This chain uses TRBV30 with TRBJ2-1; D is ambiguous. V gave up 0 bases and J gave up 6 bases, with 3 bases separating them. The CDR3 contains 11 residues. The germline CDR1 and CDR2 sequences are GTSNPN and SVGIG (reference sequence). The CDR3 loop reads CAWSVLNEQFF. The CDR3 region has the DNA TGTGCCTGGAGTGTACTCAATGAGCAGTTCTTC. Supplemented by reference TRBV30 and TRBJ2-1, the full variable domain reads SQTIHQWPATLVQPVGSPLSLECTVEGTSNPNLYWYRQAAGRGLQLLFYSVGIGQISSEVPQNLSASRPQDRQFILSSKKLLLSDSGFYLCAWSVLNEQFFGPGTRLTVL.

CDR3 residues: CASSTAAYEQYF. Written as DNA, the CDR3 is TGTGCCAGTAGTACAGCCGCCTACGAGCAGTACTTC. The chain recombines TRBV19 with TRBJ2-7; no reliable D call. V gave up 4 bases and J gave up 2 bases, with 6 bases separating them. The CDR3 runs 12 residues. Germline V gives CDR1 LNHDA, CDR2 SQIVND (reference sequence).

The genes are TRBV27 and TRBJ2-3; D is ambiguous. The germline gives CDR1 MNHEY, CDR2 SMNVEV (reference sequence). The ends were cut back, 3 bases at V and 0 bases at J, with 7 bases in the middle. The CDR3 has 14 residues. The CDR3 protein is CASSFTRSTDTQYF. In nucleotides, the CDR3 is TGTGCCAGCAGTTTTACCCGTAGCACAGATACGCAGTATTTT.

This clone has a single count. CDR3 nucleotides: TGTGCCAGCTCACCAAAGGGGAGCAATCAGCCCCAGCATTTT. Encoded protein: CASSPKGSNQPQHF. The chain couples TRBV18 to TRBJ1-5; D is possibly TRBD1 (5 bases). CDR3 size: 14 residues. The V end lost 2 bases, the J end lost 1 base, and 6 bases lay between the germline ends. Germline CDR1 reads KGHSH; CDR2 reads LQKENI. Looking up the rest from reference TRBV18 and TRBJ1-5 gives the full variable domain: NAGVMQNPRHLVRRRGQEARLRCSPMKGHSHVYWYRQLPEEGLKFMVYLQKENIIDESGMPKERFSAEFPKEGPSILRIQQVVRGDSAAYFCASSPKGSNQPQHFGDGTRLSIL.

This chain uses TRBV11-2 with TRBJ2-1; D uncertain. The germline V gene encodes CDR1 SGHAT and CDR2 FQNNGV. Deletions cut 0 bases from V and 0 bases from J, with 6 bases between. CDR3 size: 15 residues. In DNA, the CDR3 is TGTGCCAGCAGCTTAGAATCCCCCTCCTACAATGAGCAGTTCTTC. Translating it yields CASSLESPSYNEQFF.